This passage covers 5 T cell receptor beta chains from one sample sequenced in a study of identical twins. TCRdb itself ran the 5' RACE reads through MiXCR, one entry per CDR3 protein. This table has around 500,000 distinct CDR3 sequences, more than 13% appearing once. These same data were also listed under a study on yellow fever vaccine responses in identical twins.

Input material: CD4+ T cells sorted from blood. Every receptor here comes from a woman aged 18 to 35 in good health.

This clonotype was found a few times. The chain joins TRBV5-1 to TRBJ2-3; 7 bases fit TRBD1. With V trimmed by 4 bases and J by 3 bases, 8 bases remained unmatched. The CDR3 spans 15 residues. The germline gives CDR1 SGHRS, CDR2 YFSETQ. CDR3 nucleotides: TGCGCCAGCAGCCGCACAGGGGATCGGACAGATACGCAGTATTTT. This translates into CASSRTGDRTDTQYF.

The gene calls are TRBV7-6 and TRBJ2-1; 10 nucleotides line up with TRBD2. The CDR3 spans 18 residues. Germline V lookup: CDR1 SGHVS, CDR2 FNYEAQ. The V and J ends lost 1 base and 7 bases, in that order; junction bases with no gene match: 13. In DNA, the CDR3 is TGTGCCAGCAGCTTAGGGGTTCCAGCGGGAGGGCCGTGGAATGAGCAGTTCTTC. As protein: CASSLGVPAGGPWNEQFF. The entire variable domain, with the rest obtained from reference TRBV7-6 and TRBJ2-1, is as follows: GAGVSQSPRYKVTKRGQDVALRCDPISGHVSLYWYRQALGQGPEFLTYFNYEAQQDKSGLPNDRFSAERPEGSISTLTIQRTEQRDSAMYRCASSLGVPAGGPWNEQFFGPGTRLTVL.

The DNA for the CDR3 is TGCAGCGTTGAAGTAGGTAGGGAGCAGTTCTTC. Translation: CSVEVGREQFF. The chain recombines TRBV29-1 with TRBJ2-1; D ambiguous. Germline V gene sequence: CDR1 SQVTM, CDR2 ANQGSEA. The germline V and J ends were trimmed by 1 base and 10 bases, with 8 bases remaining between them. CDR3 length equals 11 residues.

This clonotype was observed a few times. The chain carries TRBV3-1 and TRBJ1-5; 7 positions agree with TRBD1. With V trimmed by 2 bases and J by 2 bases, 0 bases remained unmatched. The CDR3 is made up of 14 amino acids. Germline V gives CDR1 LGHDT, CDR2 YNNKEL (reference sequence). CDR3 DNA: TGTGCCAGCAGCCAACAGGGGGGCAATCAGCCCCAGCATTTT. Residues: CASSQQGGNQPQHF.

The rearrangement links TRBV30 to TRBJ2-3; TRBD2 matches 9 bases. The trim removed 6 bases at V and 2 bases at J, leaving 6 bases unmatched. Germline-derived CDR1 and CDR2 are GTSNPN and SVGIG (reference sequence). This CDR3 is built from 14 residues. The CDR3 spells CACVASGATDTQYF. For the CDR3, the DNA is TGTGCCTGCGTTGCTAGCGGGGCCACAGATACGCAGTATTTT.